This T cell receptor beta chain was sequenced for a study of control samples from healthy donors and cancer patients. The CDR3 loop spans 13 amino acids. The germline V gene has CDR1 SGDLS and CDR2 YYNGEE. V dropped 0 bases and J dropped 6 bases, with 6 bases sitting between them. This table comes from immunoSEQ multiplex PCR, and its TCRdb copy is limited to in-frame clones, with some not included. The table includes roughly 130,000 clones, roughly 90% detected once. In its sample, this clone was seen once. The receptor comes from a man between 18 and 29 years old in good health. The specimen sequenced was blood. The rearrangement links TRBV9 to TRBJ2-2; D is undetermined. For the CDR3, the DNA is TGTGCCAGCAGCGTAGAACGAGCCGGGGAGCTGTTTTTT. Translated, it gives CASSVERAGELFF.